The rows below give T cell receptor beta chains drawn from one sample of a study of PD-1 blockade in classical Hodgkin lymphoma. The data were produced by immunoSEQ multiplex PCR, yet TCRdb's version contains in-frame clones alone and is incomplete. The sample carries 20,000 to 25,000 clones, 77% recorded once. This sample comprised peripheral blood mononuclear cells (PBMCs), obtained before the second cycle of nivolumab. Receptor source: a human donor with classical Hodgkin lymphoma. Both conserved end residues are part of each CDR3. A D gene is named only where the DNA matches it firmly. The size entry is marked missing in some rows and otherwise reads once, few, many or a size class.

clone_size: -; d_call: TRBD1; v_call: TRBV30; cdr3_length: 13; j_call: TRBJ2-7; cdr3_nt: TGTGCCTGGGGCCGGGACAGGGAATACGAGCAGTACTTC; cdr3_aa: CAWGRDREYEQYF
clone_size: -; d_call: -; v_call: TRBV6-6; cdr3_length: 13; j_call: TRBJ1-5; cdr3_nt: TGTGCCAGCAGTCGGGACACTTATCAGCCCCAGCATTTT; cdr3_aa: CASSRDTYQPQHF
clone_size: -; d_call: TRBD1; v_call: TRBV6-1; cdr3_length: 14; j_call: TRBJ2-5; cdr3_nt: TGTGCCAGCAGTCCAAACCGACAGGGCGAGACCCAGTACTTC; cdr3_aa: CASSPNRQGETQYF
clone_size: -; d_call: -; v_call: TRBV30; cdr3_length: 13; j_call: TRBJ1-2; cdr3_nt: TGTGCCTGGACCAATAACCCTAACTATGGCTACACCTTC; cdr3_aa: CAWTNNPNYGYTF
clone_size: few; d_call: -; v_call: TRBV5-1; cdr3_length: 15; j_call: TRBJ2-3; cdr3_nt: TGCGCCAGCAGCTTGGTTCCAGAGTCCACAGATACGCAGTATTTT; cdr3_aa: CASSLVPESTDTQYF
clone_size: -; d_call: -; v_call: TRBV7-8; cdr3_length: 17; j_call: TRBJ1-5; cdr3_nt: TGTGCCAGCACCCTGTCACCACGCACTGGGGAGGGAGAGCCCCAGCATTTT; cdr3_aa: CASTLSPRTGEGEPQHF
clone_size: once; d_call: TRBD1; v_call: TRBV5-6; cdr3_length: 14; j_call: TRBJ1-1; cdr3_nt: TGTGCCAGCAGCTTAGACAGGGAGATGGCTGAAGCTTTCTTT; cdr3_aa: CASSLDREMAEAFF
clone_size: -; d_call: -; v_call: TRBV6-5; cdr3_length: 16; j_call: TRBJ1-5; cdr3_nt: TGTGCCAGCAGTTCAGCCAGGGAATACGGCAATCAGCCCCAGCATTTT; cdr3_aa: CASSSAREYGNQPQHF
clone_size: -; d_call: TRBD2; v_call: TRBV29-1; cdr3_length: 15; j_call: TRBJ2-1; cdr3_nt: TGCAGCGTGATGGTAGCGGGGTTGTCCTACAATGAGCAGTTCTTC; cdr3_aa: CSVMVAGLSYNEQFF
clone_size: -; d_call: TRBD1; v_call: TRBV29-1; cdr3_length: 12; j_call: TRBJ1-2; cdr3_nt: TGCAGCGTTGCACAGGGGGGATATGGCTACACCTTC; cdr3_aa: CSVAQGGYGYTF
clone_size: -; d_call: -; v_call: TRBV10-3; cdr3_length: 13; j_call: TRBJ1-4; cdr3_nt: TGTGCCATCAGTGGAGGGACATTTGAAAAACTGTTTTTT; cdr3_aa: CAISGGTFEKLFF
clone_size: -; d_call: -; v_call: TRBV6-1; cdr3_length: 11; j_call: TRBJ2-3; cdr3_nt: TGTGCCAGCAGTGAAGCAGATACGCAGTATTTT; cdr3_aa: CASSEADTQYF
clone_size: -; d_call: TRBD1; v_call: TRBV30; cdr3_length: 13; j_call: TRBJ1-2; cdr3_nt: TGTGCCCTTTCCGGGACGGGACAGTATGGCTACACCTTC; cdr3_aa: CALSGTGQYGYTF
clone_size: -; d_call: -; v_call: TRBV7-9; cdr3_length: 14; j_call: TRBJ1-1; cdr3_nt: TGTGCCAGCACACTAACGGGACAGAACACTGAAGCTTTCTTT; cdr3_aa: CASTLTGQNTEAFF
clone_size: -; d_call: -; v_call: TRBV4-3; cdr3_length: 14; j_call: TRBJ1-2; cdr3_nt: TGCGCCAGCAGCCAAGATCAGGCAGGGATTGGCTACACCTTC; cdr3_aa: CASSQDQAGIGYTF
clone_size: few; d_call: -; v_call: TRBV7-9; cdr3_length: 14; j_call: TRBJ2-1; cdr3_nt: TGTGCCAGCAGCTTAGCGGGATCCTACAATGAGCAGTTCTTC; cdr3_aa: CASSLAGSYNEQFF
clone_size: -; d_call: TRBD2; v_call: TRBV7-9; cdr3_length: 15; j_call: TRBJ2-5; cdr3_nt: TGTGCCAGCAGCTTAGTTCCGGCGGGAGAAGAGACCCAGTACTTC; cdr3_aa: CASSLVPAGEETQYF
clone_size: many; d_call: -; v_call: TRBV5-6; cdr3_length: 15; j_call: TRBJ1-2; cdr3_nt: TGTGCCAGCAGCTTGGCAAGGGCAGGACTATATGGCTACACCTTC; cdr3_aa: CASSLARAGLYGYTF
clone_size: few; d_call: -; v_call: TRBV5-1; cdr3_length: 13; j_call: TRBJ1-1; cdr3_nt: TGCGCCAGCAGCTTGCGGGGGAACACTGAAGCTTTCTTT; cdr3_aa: CASSLRGNTEAFF
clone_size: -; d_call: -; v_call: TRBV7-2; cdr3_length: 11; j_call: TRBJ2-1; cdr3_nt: TGTGCCAGCTCCCCGGGGGATGAGCAGTTCTTC; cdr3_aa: CASSPGDEQFF
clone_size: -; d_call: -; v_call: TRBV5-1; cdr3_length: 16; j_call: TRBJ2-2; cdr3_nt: TGCGCCAGCAGCTTGGGGGGGAACCTGAACACCGGGGAGCTGTTTTTT; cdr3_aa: CASSLGGNLNTGELFF
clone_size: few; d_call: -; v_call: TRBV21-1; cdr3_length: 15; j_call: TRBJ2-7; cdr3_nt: TGTGCCAGCAGTCCGATCGGACAGCCTTCCTACGAGCAGTACTTC; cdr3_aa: CASSPIGQPSYEQYF
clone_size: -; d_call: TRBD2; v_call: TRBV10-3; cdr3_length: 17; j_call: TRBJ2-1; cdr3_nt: TGTGCCATCAGTGAGTCGGGTAGCGGGGGACTCTACAATGAGCAGTTCTTC; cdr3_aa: CAISESGSGGLYNEQFF
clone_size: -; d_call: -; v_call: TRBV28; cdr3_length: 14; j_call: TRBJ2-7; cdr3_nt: TGTGCCAGCAGTAGGGGGACTGGCGGTAGCGTGCAGTACTTC; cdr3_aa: CASSRGTGGSVQYF
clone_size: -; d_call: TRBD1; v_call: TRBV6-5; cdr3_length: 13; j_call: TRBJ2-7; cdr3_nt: TGTGCCAGCAGAAGGGACAGGGGAAGGGAGCAGTACTTC; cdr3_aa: CASRRDRGREQYF
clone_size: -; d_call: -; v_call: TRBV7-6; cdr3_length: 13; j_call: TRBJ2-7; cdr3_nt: TGTGCCAGCAGCTTAGGGGACGAGTACGAGCAGTACTTC; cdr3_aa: CASSLGDEYEQYF
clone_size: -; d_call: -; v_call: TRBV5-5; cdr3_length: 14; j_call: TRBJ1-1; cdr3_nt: TGTGCCAGCAGCCTCCAGACAGCTGCTACTGAAGCTTTCTTT; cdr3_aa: CASSLQTAATEAFF
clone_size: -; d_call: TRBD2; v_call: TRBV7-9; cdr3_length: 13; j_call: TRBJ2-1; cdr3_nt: TGTGCCAGCAGCTTAGCGCAACTAGCGGACCAGTTCTTC; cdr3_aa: CASSLAQLADQFF
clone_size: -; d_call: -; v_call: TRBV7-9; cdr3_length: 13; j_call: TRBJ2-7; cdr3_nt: TGTGCCAGCAGCTCGACTAGGTCCCACGAGCAGTACTTC; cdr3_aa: CASSSTRSHEQYF
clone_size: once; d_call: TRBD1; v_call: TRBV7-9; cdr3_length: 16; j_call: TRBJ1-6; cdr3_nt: TGTGCCAGCAGCTACTACCGGGACAGGGGGGATTCACCCCTCCACTTT; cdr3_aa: CASSYYRDRGDSPLHF
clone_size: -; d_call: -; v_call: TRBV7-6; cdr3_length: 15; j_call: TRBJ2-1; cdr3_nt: TGTGCCAGCAGCTTAGGGCAGGGGTGGGGCAATGAGCAGTTCTTC; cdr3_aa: CASSLGQGWGNEQFF
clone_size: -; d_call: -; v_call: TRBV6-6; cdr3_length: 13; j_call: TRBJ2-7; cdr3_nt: TGTGCCAGCAGTGAGACTAGTTTAGGCGAGCAGTACTTC; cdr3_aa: CASSETSLGEQYF
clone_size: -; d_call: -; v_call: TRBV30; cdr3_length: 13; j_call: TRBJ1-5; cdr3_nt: TGTGCCTGGAGTGCACAGGGATTTCAGCCCCAGCATTTT; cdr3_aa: CAWSAQGFQPQHF
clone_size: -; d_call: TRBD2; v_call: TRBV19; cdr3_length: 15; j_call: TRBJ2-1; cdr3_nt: TGTGCCAGTAGTATAAGGGCTAGCGGGGGCAATGAGCAGTTCTTC; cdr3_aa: CASSIRASGGNEQFF
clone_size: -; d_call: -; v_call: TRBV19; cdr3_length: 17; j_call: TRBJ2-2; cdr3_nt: TGTGCCAGTAGTAAAAACCAATACAGGGACTCTTCCGGGGAGCTGTTTTTT; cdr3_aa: CASSKNQYRDSSGELFF
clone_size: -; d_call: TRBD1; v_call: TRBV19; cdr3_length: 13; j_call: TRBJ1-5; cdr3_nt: TGTGCCAGTACCTACAGGGGGAATCAGCCCCAGCATTTT; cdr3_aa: CASTYRGNQPQHF
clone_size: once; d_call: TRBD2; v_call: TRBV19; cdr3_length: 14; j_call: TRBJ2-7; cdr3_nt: TGTGCCAGTAGTCCCGGACTAGGCTCCTACGAGCAGTACTTC; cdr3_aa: CASSPGLGSYEQYF
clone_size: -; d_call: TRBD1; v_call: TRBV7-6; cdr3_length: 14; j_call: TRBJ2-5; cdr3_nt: TGTGCCAGCAGCCAGGGGACAGGCCAAGAGACCCAGTACTTC; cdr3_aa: CASSQGTGQETQYF
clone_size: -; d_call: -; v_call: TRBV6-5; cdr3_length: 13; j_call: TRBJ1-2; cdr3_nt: TGTGCCAGCAGCCGGGACCGAAATCATGGCTACACCTTC; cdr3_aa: CASSRDRNHGYTF
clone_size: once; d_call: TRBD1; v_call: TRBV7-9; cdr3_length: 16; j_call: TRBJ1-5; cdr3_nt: TGTGCCAGCAGCCCCCTAGGACAGGGGGAAAATCAGCCCCAGCATTTT; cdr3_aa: CASSPLGQGENQPQHF
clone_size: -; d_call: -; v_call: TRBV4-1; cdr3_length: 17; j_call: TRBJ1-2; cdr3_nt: TGCGCCAGCAGATCCAGGACACTACGACTATCGAATTATGGCTACACCTTC; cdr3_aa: CASRSRTLRLSNYGYTF
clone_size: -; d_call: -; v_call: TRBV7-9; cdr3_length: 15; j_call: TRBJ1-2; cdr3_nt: TGTGCCAGCAGCGGTTCGGCGGGGGGAAATTATGGCTACACCTTC; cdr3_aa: CASSGSAGGNYGYTF
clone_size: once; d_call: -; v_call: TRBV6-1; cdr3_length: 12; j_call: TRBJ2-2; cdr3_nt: TGTGCCAGCAGTGAATATTTGGGGGAGCTGTTTTTT; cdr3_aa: CASSEYLGELFF
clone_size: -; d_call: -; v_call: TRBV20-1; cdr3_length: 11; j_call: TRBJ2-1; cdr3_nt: TGCAGTGCCCCAGCGGGCAATGAGCAGTTCTTC; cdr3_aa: CSAPAGNEQFF
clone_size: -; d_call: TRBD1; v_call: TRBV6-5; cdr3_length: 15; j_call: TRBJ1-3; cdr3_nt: TGTGCCAGCAGTTTGGACAGGGGGTCTGGAAACACCATATATTTT; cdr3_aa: CASSLDRGSGNTIYF
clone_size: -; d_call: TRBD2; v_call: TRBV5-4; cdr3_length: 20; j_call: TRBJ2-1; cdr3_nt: TGTGCCAGCAGCCCAGTCCCGGGACTAGCGGGAGGGCCTCGAAATAATGAGCAGTTCTTC; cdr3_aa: CASSPVPGLAGGPRNNEQFF
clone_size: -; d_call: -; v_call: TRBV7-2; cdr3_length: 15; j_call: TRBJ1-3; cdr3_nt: TGTGCCAGCAGCTTTTATGGACGCTCTGGAAACACCATATATTTT; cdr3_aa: CASSFYGRSGNTIYF